The clone carrying this T cell receptor (beta chain) appeared once. This sample is drawn from a study of blood T cell repertoires in COVID-19. Study at large: Specimens from acute and convalescent COVID-19 originated in the United States, Italy and Spain. Sources were T cells, B-cell-depleted T cells, or PBMCs; the material itself was cDNA or gDNA.

In the study's own analysis: Reference gene primer amplification gave estimated nucleated cell counts. Profiled with immunoSEQ multiplex PCR; TCRdb holds only in-frame clones, not every one. V and J calls and clone size come straight from that table; D and trimming were deduced from the DNA. The profile shows around 86,000 clones, 84% of them singletons. CDR1 is MNHEY and CDR2 is SMNVEV in the germline V gene (reference sequence). Trimming pared 2 bases from V and 7 bases from J, leaving 18 bases between. The CDR3 extends over 15 amino acids. The receptor was derived from a human donor in a cohort sampled during active COVID-19. Source material: peripheral blood. The rearrangement links TRBV27 to TRBJ2-7, with D perhaps TRBD2 (5 bases). This CDR3 reads CASSLVRRGLREQYF. The CDR3 DNA is TGTGCCAGCAGTTTAGTCAGGCGAGGACTGAGGGAGCAGTACTTC.